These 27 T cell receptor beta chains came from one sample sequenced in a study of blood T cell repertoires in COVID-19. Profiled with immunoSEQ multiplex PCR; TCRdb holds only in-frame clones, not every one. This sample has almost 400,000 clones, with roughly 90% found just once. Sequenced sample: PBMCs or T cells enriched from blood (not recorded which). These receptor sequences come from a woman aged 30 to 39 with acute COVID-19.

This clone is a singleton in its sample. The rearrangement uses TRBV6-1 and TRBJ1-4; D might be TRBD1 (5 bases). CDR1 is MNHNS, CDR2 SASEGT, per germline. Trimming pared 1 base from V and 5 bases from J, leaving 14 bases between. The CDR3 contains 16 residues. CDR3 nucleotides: TGTGCCAGCAGTGAAGGAAGCCTGGGGCGAAATGAAAAACTGTTTTTT. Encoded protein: CASSEGSLGRNEKLFF.

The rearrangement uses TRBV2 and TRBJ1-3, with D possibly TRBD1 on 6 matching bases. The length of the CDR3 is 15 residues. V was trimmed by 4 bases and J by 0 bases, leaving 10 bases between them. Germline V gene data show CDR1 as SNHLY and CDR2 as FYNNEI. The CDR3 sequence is CASSVGQNSGNTIYF. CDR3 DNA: TGTGCCAGCAGTGTTGGACAGAACTCTGGAAACACCATATATTTT.

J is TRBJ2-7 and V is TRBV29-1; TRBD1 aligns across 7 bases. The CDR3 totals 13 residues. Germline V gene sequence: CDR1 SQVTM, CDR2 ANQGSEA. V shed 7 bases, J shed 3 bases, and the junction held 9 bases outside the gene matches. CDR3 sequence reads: CSARQGSIYEQYF. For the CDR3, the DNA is TGCAGCGCGCGACAGGGTTCCATCTACGAGCAGTACTTC.

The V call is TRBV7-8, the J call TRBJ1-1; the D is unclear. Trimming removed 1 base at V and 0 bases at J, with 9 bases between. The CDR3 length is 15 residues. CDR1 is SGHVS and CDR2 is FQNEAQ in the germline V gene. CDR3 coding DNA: TGTGCCAGCAGCTTAGAGGCGGCCATGAACACTGAAGCTTTCTTT. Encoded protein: CASSLEAAMNTEAFF.

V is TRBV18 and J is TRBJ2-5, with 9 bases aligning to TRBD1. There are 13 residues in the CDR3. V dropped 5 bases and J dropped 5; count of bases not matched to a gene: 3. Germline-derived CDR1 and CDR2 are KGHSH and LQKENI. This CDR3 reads CASSSGQGETQYF. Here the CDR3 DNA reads TGTGCCAGCTCATCGGGACAGGGCGAGACCCAGTACTTC.

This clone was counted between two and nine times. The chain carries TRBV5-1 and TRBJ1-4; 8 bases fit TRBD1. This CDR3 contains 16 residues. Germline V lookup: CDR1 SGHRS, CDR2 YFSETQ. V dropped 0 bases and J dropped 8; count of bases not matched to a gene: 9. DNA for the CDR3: TGCGCCAGCAGCTTGGGAGGACAGGGCTTATGGGAAAAACTGTTTTTT. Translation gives CASSLGGQGLWEKLFF.

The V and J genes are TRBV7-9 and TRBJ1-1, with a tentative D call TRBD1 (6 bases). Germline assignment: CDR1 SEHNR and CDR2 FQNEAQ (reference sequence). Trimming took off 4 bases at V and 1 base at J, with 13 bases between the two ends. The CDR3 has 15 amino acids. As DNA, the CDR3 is TGTGCCAGCAGCTCCAGGGGTCTCGGGAACACTGAAGCTTTCTTT. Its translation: CASSSRGLGNTEAFF.

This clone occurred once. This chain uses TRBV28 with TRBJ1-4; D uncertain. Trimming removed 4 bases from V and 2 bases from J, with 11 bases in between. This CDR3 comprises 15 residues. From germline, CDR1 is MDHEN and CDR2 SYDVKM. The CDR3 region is CASSSTPGTNEKLFF. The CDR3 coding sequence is TGTGCCAGCAGTTCCACTCCCGGGACTAATGAAAAACTGTTTTTT.

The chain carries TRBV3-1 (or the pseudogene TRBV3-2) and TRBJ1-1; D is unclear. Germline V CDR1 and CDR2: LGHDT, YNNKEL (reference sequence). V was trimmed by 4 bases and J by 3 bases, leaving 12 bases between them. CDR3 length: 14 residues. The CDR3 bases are TGTGCCAGCAGCCCCAGTTCGGGAGACACTGAAGCTTTCTTT. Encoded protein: CASSPSSGDTEAFF.

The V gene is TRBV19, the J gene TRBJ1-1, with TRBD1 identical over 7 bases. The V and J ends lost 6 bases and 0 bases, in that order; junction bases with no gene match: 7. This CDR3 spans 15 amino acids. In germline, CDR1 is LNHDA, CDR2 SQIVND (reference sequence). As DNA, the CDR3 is TGTGCCAGTAGAACCGGGACAGATATGAACACTGAAGCTTTCTTT. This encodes CASRTGTDMNTEAFF.

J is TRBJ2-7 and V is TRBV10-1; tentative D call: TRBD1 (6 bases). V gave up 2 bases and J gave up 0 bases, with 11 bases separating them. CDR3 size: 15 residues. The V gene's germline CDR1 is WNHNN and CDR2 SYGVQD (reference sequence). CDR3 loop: CASSEGTNSSYEQYF. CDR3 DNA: TGCGCCAGCAGTGAGGGGACAAACAGCTCCTACGAGCAGTACTTC.

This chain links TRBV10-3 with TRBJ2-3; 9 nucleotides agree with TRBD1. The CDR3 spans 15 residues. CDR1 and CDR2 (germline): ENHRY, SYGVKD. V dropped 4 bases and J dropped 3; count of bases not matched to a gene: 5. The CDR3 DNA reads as TGTGCCATCAGTGCCACAGGGGGCTTGACAGATACGCAGTATTTT. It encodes CAISATGGLTDTQYF.

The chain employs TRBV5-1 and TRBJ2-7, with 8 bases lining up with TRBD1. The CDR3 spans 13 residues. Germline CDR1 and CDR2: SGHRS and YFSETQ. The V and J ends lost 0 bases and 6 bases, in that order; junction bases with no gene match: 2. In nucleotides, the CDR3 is TGCGCCAGCAGCTTGGGGACAGGGCTCGAGCAGTACTTC. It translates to CASSLGTGLEQYF.

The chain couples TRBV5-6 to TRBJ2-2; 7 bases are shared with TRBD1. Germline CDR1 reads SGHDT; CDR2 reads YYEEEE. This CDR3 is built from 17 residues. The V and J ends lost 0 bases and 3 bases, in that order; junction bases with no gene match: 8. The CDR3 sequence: CASSLAERGQDTGELFF. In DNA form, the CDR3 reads TGTGCCAGCAGCTTGGCGGAAAGGGGGCAGGACACCGGGGAGCTGTTTTTT. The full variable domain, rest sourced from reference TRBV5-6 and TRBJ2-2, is DAGVTQSPTHLIKTRGQQVTLRCSPKSGHDTVSWYQQALGQGPQFIFQYYEEEERQRGNFPDRFSGHQFPNYSSELNVNALLLGDSALYLCASSLAERGQDTGELFFGEGSRLTVL.

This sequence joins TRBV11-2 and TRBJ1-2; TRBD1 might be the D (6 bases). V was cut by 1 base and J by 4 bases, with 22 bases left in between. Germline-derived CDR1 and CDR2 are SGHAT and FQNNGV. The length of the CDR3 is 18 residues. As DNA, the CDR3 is TGTGCCAGCAGCTTAGGGCCCCGGTCGGAGCTAGGGGGCTATGGCTACACCTTC. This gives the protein CASSLGPRSELGGYGYTF.

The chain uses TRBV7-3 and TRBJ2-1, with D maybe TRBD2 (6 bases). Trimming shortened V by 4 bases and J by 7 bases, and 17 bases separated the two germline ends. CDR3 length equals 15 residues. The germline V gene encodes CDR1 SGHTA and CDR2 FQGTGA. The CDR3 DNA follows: TGTGCCAGCAGCTCCGGGACTTTTACACAGAATGAGCAGTTCTTC. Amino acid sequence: CASSSGTFTQNEQFF.

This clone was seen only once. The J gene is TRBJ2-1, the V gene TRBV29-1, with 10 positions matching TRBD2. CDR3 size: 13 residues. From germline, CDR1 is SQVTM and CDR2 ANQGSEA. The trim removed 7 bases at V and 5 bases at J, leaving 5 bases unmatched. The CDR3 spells CSGSGGADNEQFF. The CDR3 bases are TGCAGCGGCAGCGGGGGGGCAGACAATGAGCAGTTCTTC.

The CDR3 nucleotides read TGTGCCAGTAGTATAGATAGGGTAGCGGGGGATGAGCAGTTCTTC. As protein: CASSIDRVAGDEQFF. The V and J genes are TRBV19 and TRBJ2-1, with 9 bases that match TRBD2. Unmatched junction bases numbered 5, after V lost 0 bases and J lost 8 bases. This CDR3 contains 15 residues. Germline CDR1 LNHDA, CDR2 SQIVND (reference sequence).

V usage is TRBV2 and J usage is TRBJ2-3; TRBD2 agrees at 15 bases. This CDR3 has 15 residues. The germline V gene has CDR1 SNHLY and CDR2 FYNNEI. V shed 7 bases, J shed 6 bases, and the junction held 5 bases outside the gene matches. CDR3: CASKRTSGGADTQYF. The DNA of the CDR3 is TGTGCCAGCAAACGGACTAGCGGGGGGGCGGATACGCAGTATTTT. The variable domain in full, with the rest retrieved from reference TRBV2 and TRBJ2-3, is EPEVTQTPSHQVTQMGQEVILRCVPISNHLYFYWYRQILGQKVEFLVSFYNNEISEKSEIFDDQFSVERPDGSNFTLKIRSTKLEDSAMYFCASKRTSGGADTQYFGPGTRLTVL.

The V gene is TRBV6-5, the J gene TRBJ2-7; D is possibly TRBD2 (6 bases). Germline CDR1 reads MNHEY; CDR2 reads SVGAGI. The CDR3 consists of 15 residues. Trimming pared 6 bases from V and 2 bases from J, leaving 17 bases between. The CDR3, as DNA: TGTGCCAGCAGGTGGGGGGAGGACCCGACCTACGAGCAGTACTTC. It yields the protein CASRWGEDPTYEQYF.

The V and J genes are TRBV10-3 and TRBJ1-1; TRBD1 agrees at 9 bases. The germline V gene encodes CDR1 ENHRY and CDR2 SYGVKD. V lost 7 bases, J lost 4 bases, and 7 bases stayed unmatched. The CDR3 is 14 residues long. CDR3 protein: CAIIPSGQGTEAFF. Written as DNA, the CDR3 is TGTGCCATCATTCCCTCGGGACAGGGCACTGAAGCTTTCTTT.

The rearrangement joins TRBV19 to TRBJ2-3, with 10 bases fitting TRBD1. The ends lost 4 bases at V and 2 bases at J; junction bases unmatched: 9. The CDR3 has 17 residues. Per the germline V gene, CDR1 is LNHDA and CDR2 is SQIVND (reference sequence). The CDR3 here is CASSTHPGTGATDTQYF. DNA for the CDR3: TGTGCCAGTAGTACCCATCCCGGGACAGGGGCCACAGATACGCAGTATTTT.

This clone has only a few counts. Here the CDR3 reads CASSLQGLGGGYTF. The CDR3 nucleotides read TGTGCCAGCAGCTTGCAGGGGCTGGGTGGTGGCTACACCTTC. The V gene is TRBV5-5, the J gene TRBJ1-2; D is possibly TRBD1 (6 bases). V shed 1 base and J shed 7 bases, with 14 bases lying between them. There are 14 residues in the CDR3. Germline V gene sequence: CDR1 SGHKS, CDR2 YYEKEE (reference sequence).

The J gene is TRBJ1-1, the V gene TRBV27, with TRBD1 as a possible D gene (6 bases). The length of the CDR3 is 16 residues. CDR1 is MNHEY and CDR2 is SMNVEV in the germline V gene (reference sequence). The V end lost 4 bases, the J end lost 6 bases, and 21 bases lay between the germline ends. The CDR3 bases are TGTGCCAGCAGTTCTGAGACAGGCAACCGGGGCGCTGAAGCTTTCTTT. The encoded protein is CASSSETGNRGAEAFF.

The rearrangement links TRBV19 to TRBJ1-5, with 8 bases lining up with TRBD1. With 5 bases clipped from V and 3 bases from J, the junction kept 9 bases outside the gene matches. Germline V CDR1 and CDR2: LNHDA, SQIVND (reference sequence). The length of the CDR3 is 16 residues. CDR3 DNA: TGTGCCAGTAGTCCAATAGACAGGGGAATCAATCAGCCCCAGCATTTT. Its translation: CASSPIDRGINQPQHF.

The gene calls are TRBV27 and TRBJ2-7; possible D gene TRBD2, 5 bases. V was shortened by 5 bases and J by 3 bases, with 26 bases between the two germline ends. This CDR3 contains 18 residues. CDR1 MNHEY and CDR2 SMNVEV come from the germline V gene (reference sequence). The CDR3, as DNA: TGTGCCAGCAGTACACGAATCCGAGAGCGGTCCGCCTTCTACGAGCAGTACTTC. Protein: CASSTRIRERSAFYEQYF.

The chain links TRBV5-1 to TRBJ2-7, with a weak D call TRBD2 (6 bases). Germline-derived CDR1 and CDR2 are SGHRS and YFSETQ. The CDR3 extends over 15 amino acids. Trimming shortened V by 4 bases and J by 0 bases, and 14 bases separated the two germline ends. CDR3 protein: CASSPLPGDSYEQYF. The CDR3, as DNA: TGCGCCAGCAGCCCTTTACCGGGGGACTCCTACGAGCAGTACTTC.